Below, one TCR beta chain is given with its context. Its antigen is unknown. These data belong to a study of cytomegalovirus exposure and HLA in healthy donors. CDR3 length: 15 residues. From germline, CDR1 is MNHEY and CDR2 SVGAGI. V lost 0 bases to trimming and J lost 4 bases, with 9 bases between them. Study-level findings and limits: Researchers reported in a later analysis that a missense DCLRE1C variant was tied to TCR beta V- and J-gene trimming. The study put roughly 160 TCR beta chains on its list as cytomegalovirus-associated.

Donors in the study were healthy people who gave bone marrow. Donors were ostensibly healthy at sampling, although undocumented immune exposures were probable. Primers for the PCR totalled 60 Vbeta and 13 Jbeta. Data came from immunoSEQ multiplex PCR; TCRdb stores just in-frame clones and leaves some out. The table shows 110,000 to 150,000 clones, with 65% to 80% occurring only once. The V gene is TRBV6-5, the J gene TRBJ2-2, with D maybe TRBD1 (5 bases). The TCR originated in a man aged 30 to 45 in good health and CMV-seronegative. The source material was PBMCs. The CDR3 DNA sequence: TGTGCCAGCAGTTACTCGATAGACAGCACCGGGGAGCTGTTTTTT. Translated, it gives CASSYSIDSTGELFF.